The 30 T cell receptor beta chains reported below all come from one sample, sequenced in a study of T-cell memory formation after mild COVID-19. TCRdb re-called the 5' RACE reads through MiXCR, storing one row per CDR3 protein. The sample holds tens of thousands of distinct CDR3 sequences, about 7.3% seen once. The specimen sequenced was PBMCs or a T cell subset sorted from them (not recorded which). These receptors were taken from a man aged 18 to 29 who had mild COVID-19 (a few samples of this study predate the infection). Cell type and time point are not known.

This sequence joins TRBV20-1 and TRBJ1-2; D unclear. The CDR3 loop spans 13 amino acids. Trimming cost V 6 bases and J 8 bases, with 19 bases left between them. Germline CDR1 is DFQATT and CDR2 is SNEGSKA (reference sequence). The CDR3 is CSAANSLNGGYTF. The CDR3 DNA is TGCAGTGCCGCCAACTCTCTGAACGGGGGCTACACCTTC.

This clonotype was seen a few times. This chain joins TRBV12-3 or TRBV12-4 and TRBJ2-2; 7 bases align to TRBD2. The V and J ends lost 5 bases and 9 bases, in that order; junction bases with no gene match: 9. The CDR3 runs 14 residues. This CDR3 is CASSPGLVSRELFF. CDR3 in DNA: TGTGCCAGCAGTCCTGGACTAGTTAGCCGGGAGCTGTTTTTT.

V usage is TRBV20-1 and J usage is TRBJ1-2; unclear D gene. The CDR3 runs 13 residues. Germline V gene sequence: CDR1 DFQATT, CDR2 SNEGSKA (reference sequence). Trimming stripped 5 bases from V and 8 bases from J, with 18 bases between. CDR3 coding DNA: TGCAGTGCTCCTAACCCCCGGGTTAGGGGCTACACCTTC. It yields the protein CSAPNPRVRGYTF.

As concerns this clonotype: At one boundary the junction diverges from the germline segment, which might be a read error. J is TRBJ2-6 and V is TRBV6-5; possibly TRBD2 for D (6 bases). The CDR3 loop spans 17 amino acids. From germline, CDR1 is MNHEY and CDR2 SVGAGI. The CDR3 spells CASSDSAGLSGANVLTF. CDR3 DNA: TGTGCCAGCAGTGACTCGGCGGGACTCTCTGGGGCCAACGTCCTGACTTTC.

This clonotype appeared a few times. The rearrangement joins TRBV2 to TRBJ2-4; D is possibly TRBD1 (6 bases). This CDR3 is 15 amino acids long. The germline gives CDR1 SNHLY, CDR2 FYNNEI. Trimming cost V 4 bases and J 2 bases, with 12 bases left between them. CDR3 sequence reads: CASSARQVTKNIQYF. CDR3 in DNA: TGTGCCAGCAGTGCTCGACAGGTCACCAAAAACATTCAGTACTTC. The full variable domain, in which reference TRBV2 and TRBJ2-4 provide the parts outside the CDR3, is EPEVTQTPSHQVTQMGQEVILRCVPISNHLYFYWYRQILGQKVEFLVSFYNNEISEKSEIFDDQFSVERPDGSNFTLKIRSTKLEDSAMYFCASSARQVTKNIQYFGAGTRLSVL.

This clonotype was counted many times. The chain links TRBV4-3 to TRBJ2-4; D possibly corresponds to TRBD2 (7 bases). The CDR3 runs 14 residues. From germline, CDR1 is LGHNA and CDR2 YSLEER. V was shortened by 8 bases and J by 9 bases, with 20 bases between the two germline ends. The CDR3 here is CASQGGGTPGIQYF. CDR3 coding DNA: TGCGCCAGCCAAGGGGGGGGGACCCCGGGCATTCAGTACTTC.

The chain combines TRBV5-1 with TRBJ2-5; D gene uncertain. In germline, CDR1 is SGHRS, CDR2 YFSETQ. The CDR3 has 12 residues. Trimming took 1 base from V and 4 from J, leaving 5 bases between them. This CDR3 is CASSLPRETQYF. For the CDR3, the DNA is TGCGCCAGCAGCTTGCCGAGAGAGACCCAGTACTTC.

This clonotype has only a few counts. The CDR3 nucleotides are TGCAGCGCCGGGACAGGGGGCGGTTCTGGGGAGCTGTTTTTT. Encoded protein: CSAGTGGGSGELFF. This rearrangement joins TRBV29-1 to TRBJ2-2, with TRBD1 matching 12 bases. Losses at the gene ends were 7 bases for V and 8 bases for J; bases not matched to a gene: 8. The CDR3 covers 14 residues. CDR1 is SQVTM, CDR2 ANQGSEA, per germline.

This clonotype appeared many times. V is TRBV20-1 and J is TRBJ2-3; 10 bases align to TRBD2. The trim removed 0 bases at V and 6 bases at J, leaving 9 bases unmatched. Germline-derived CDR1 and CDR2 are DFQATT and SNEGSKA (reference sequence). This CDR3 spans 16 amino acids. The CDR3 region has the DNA TGCAGTGCTAGAGACCTCAGCGGGGGGGCCGGGGATACGCAGTATTTT. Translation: CSARDLSGGAGDTQYF.

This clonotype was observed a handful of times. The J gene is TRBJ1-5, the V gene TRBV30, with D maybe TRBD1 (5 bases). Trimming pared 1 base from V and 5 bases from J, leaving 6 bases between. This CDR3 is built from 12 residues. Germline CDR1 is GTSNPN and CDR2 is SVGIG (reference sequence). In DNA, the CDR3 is TGTGCCTGGAGTGGGGGGGATCAGCCCCAGCATTTT. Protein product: CAWSGGDQPQHF. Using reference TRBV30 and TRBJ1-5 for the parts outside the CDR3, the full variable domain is SQTIHQWPATLVQPVGSPLSLECTVEGTSNPNLYWYRQAAGRGLQLLFYSVGIGQISSEVPQNLSASRPQDRQFILSSKKLLLSDSGFYLCAWSGGDQPQHFGDGTRLSIL.

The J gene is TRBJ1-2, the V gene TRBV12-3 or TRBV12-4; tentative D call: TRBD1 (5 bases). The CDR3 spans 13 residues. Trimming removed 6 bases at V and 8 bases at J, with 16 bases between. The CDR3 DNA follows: TGTGCCAGCAGAGGGCTGACCTGGGACGGCTACACCTTC. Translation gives CASRGLTWDGYTF.

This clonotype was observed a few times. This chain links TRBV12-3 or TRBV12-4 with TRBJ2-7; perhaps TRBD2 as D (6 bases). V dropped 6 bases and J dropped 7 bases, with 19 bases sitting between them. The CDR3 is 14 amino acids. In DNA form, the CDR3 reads TGTGCCAGCAGGCCTGGGACGGGAGAGGGAGAGCAGTACTTC. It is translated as CASRPGTGEGEQYF.

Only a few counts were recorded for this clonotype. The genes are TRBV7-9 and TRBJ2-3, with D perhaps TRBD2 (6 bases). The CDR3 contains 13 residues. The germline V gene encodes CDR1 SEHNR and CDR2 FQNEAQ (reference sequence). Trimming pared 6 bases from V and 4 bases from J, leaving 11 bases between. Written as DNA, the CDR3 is TGTGCCAGCAGGCTACTAGCCGCAGATACGCAGTATTTT. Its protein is CASRLLAADTQYF. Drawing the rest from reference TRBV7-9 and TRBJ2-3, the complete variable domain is DTGVSQNPRHKITKRGQNVTFRCDPISEHNRLYWYRQTLGQGPEFLTYFQNEAQLEKSRLLSDRFSAERPKGSFSTLEIQRTEQGDSAMYLCASRLLAADTQYFGPGTRLTVL.

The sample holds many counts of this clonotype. This CDR3 reads CSLGETGRSTDTQYF. The CDR3 DNA follows: TGCAGCCTCGGAGAGACGGGGCGTAGCACAGATACGCAGTATTTT. The rearrangement uses TRBV29-1 and TRBJ2-3; D might be TRBD1 or TRBD2, each matching 5 bases. V gave up 8 bases and J gave up 0 bases, with 18 bases separating them. CDR1 is SQVTM and CDR2 is ANQGSEA in the germline V gene. The CDR3 length is 15 residues.

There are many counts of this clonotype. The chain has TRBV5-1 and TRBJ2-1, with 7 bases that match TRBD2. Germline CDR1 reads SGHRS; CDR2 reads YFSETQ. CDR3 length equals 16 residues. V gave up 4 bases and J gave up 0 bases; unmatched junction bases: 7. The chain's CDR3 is CASSPRAGSSYNEQFF. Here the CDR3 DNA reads TGCGCCAGCAGCCCTAGAGCGGGGAGCTCCTACAATGAGCAGTTCTTC.

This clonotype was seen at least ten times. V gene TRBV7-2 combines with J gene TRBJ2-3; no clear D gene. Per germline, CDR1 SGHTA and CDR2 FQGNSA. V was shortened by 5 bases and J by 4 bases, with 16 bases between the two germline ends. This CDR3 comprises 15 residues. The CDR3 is CASSSWSSGADTQYF. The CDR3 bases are TGTGCCAGCAGCAGCTGGTCCTCCGGCGCAGATACGCAGTATTTT. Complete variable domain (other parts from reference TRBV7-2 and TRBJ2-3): GAGVSQSPSNKVTEKGKDVELRCDPISGHTALYWYRQSLGQGLEFLIYFQGNSAPDKSGLPSDRFSAERTGGSVSTLTIQRTQQEDSAVYLCASSSWSSGADTQYFGPGTRLTVL.

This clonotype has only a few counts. The CDR3 DNA is TGTGCCACCAGTTCAGACAGAAACACTGAAGCTTTCTTT. As protein: CATSSDRNTEAFF. The V and J genes are TRBV24-1 and TRBJ1-1; tentative D call: TRBD1 (5 bases). Germline CDR1 is KGHDR and CDR2 is SFDVKD. The CDR3 extends over 13 amino acids. Trimming took off 6 bases at V and 2 bases at J, with 9 bases between the two ends.

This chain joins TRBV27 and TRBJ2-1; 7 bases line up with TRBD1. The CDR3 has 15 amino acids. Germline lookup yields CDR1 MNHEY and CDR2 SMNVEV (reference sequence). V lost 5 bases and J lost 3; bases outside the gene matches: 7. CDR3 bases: TGTGCCAGCAGTACAAAGGGACAGCTCTACAATGAGCAGTTCTTC. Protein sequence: CASSTKGQLYNEQFF.

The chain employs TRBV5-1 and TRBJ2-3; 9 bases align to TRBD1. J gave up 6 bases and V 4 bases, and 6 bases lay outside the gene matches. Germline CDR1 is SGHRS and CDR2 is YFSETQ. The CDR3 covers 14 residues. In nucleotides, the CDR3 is TGCGCCAGCAGCCCTGACAGGGGGTGGGATACGCAGTATTTT. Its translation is CASSPDRGWDTQYF.

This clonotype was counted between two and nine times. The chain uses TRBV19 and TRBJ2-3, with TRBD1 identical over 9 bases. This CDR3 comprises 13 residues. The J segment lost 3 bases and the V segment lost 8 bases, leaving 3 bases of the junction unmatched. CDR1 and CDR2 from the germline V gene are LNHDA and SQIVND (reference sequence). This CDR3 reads CASGDRATDTQYF. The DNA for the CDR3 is TGTGCCAGTGGGGACAGGGCTACAGATACGCAGTATTTT. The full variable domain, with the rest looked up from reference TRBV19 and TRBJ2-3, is DGGITQSPKYLFRKEGQNVTLSCEQNLNHDAMYWYRQDPGQGLRLIYYSQIVNDFQKGDIAEGYSVSREKKESFPLTVTSAQKNPTAFYLCASGDRATDTQYFGPGTRLTVL.

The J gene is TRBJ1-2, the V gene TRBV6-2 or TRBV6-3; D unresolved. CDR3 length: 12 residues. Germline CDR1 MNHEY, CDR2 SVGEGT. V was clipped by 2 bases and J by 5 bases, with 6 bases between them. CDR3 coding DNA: TGTGCCAGCAGTTACATCGCTTATGGCTACACCTTC. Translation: CASSYIAYGYTF.

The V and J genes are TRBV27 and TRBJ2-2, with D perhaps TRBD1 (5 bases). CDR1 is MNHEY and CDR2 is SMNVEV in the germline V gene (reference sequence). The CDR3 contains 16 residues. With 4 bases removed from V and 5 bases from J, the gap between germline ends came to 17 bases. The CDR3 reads CASSSRGDRITGELFF. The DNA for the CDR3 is TGTGCCAGCAGTTCGCGTGGAGACAGAATAACCGGGGAGCTGTTTTTT.

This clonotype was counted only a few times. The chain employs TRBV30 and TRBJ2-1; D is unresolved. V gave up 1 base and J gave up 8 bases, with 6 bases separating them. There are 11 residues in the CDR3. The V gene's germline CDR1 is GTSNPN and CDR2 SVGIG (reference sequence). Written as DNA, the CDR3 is TGTGCCTGGAGTGGGAGCTATGAGCAGTTCTTC. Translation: CAWSGSYEQFF.

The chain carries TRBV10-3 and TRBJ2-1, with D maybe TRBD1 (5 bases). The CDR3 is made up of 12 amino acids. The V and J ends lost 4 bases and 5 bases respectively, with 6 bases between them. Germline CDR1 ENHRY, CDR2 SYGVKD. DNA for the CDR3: TGTGCCATCAGTGTACAGGACAATGAGCAGTTCTTC. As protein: CAISVQDNEQFF.

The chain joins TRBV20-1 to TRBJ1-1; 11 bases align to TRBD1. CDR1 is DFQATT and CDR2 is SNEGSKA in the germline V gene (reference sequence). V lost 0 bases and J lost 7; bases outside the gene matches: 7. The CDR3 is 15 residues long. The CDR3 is CSARDGGQGVGEAFF. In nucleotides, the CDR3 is TGCAGTGCTAGAGATGGGGGACAGGGGGTTGGTGAAGCTTTCTTT.

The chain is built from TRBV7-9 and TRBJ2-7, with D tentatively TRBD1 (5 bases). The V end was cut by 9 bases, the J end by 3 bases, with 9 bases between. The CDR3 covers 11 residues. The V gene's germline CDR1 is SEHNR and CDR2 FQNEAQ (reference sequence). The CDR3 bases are TGTGCCAGACTGGGGCACTACGAGCAGTACTTC. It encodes CARLGHYEQYF.

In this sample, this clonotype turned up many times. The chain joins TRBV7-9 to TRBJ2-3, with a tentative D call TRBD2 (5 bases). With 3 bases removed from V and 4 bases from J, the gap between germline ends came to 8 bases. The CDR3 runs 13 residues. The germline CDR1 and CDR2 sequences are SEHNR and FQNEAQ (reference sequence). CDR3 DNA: TGTGCCAGCAGCTTTCTAGCTGCAGATACGCAGTATTTT. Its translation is CASSFLAADTQYF. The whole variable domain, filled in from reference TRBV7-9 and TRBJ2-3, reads DTGVSQNPRHKITKRGQNVTFRCDPISEHNRLYWYRQTLGQGPEFLTYFQNEAQLEKSRLLSDRFSAERPKGSFSTLEIQRTEQGDSAMYLCASSFLAADTQYFGPGTRLTVL.

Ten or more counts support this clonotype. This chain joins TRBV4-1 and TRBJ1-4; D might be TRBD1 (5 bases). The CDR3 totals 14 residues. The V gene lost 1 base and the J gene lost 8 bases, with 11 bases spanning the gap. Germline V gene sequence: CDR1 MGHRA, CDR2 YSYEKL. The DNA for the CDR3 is TGCGCCAGCAGCCAAGTTCAAGGGGAGGAAAAACTGTTTTTT. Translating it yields CASSQVQGEEKLFF.

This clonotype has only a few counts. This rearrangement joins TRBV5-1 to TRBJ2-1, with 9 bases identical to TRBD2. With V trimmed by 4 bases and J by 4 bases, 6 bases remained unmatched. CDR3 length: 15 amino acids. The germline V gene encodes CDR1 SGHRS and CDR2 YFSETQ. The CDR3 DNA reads TGCGCCAGCAGCGGGGATAGCGGGGGTTACAATGAGCAGTTCTTC. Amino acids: CASSGDSGGYNEQFF.

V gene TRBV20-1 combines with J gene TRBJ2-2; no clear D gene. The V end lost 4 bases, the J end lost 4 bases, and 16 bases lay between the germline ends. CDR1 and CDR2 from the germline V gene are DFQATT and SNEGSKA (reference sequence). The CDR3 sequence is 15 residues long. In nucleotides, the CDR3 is TGCAGTGCTAATATGGCCCGTCGCGGCACCGGGGAGCTGTTTTTT. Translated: CSANMARRGTGELFF.